This T cell receptor (beta chain) was recovered during a study of shared clonotypes between healthy human individuals. Broader study findings: Generation of non-shared clonotypes was less probable than generation of clonotypes shared by all four donors.

Germline-derived CDR1 and CDR2 are SNHLY and FYNNEI. The CDR3 is 11 amino acids. Trimming stripped 6 bases from V and 8 bases from J, with 8 bases between. Comments on this clone: No antigen is known for it.

Using about 220 ng DNA, 30,000 or so T cell genomes, the sorted-subset replicate PCRs were run. Sequencing was performed with immunoSEQ multiplex PCR; in TCRdb, only in-frame clones are kept and a portion is missing. The table shows 2,500,000 or so clones, with approximately 94% occurring only once. This chain uses TRBV2 with TRBJ2-1; no firm D call. The specimen sequenced was naive CD4+ T cells from PBMCs. Subset here: CD45RA+ positively selected. The clonotype comes from a man younger than 35 in good health. Some clones in this sample may be carry-over from other donors' samples. The CDR3 coding sequence is TGTGCCAGCAGCAACACGGATGAGCAGTTCTTC. It translates to CASSNTDEQFF.